The next 28 T cell receptor beta chains were all read from a single sample in a study of CD8+CD57+ T cells in acquired aplastic anemia. CDR3 and TCR beta VDJ profiling relied on genomic DNA as the template. One entry per CDR3 protein, called by TCRdb with MiXCR from the reads. Found here are approximately 120,000 distinct CDR3 sequences, about 40% of them singletons; the top ten hold around 2.7%. Sequencing was done on patients that had shown CD8+CD57+ cell expansion by flow cytometry. The sequenced sample was sorted CD4+, CD8+, or CD8+CD57+ T cells (not recorded which) from PBMCs. Receptors originate from a human donor with aplastic anemia.

This clonotype was counted only a few times. The chain employs TRBV29-1 and TRBJ2-5, with TRBD1 identical over 8 bases. The germline CDR1 and CDR2 sequences are SQVTM and ANQGSEA. The CDR3 is 14 amino acids. The V gene end was trimmed by 4 bases and the J gene end by 5 bases; junction bases not matched to a gene: 9. The CDR3 nucleotides read TGCAGCGTTGGGGCGGCAGGGGGCCGCGAGACCCAGTACTTC. Protein: CSVGAAGGRETQYF.

This clonotype was seen at least ten times. The V call is TRBV9, the J call TRBJ1-5, with a tentative D call TRBD1 (6 bases). The ends were cut back, 4 bases at V and 5 bases at J, with 13 bases in the middle. The CDR3 consists of 14 residues. The V gene's germline CDR1 is SGDLS and CDR2 YYNGEE. CDR3 loop: CASSPTGNDQPQHF. The CDR3 DNA is TGTGCCAGCAGCCCCACAGGGAACGATCAGCCCCAGCATTTT.

The chain has TRBV6-2 or TRBV6-3 and TRBJ1-6; 8 bases are shared with TRBD1. Looked up from germline, CDR1 is MNHEY and CDR2 is SVGEGT. V shed 6 bases and J 8 bases; nucleotides not matched to a gene: 9. This CDR3 contains 15 residues. The CDR3 sequence is CASRESTGGDSPLHF. For the CDR3, the DNA is TGTGCCAGCAGGGAATCCACAGGGGGTGATTCACCCCTCCACTTT.

This clonotype was observed many times. The rearrangement joins TRBV7-8 to TRBJ2-5, with D possibly TRBD1 on 6 matching bases. The CDR3 loop spans 13 amino acids. The V gene lost 3 bases and the J gene lost 2 bases, with 7 bases spanning the gap. From germline, CDR1 is SGHVS and CDR2 FQNEAQ. The CDR3 DNA is TGTGCCAGCAGCTTCGGACAGCAAGAGACCCAGTACTTC. It yields the protein CASSFGQQETQYF.

V gene TRBV25-1 combines with J gene TRBJ1-5, with D maybe TRBD1 (5 bases). CDR1 and CDR2 from the germline V gene are MGHDK and SYGVNS. V was clipped by 5 bases and J by 1 base, with 9 bases between them. There are 14 residues in the CDR3. CDR3 amino acids: CASSHQGSNQPQHF. The CDR3 DNA follows: TGTGCCAGCAGTCATCAGGGAAGCAATCAGCCCCAGCATTTT.

The sample holds many counts of this clonotype. The chain employs TRBV5-1 and TRBJ1-1; D may be TRBD1 (5 bases). The germline V gene encodes CDR1 SGHRS and CDR2 YFSETQ. The CDR3 has 15 amino acids. V dropped 1 base and J dropped 1 base, with 11 bases sitting between them. As DNA, the CDR3 is TGCGCCAGCAGCTTGAGGGGTGAGTGGAACACTGAAGCTTTCTTT. Translation: CASSLRGEWNTEAFF.

V usage is TRBV18 and J usage is TRBJ1-5; 10 nucleotides align to TRBD1. V shed 5 bases, J shed 7 bases, and the junction held 11 bases outside the gene matches. This CDR3 has 16 amino acids. In germline, CDR1 is KGHSH, CDR2 LQKENI. The CDR3 sequence is CASSSKDRGREQPQHF. The CDR3 bases are TGTGCCAGCTCATCGAAGGACAGGGGGAGAGAGCAGCCCCAGCATTTT.

This clonotype was detected many times. The rearrangement links TRBV20-1 to TRBJ2-1, with a possible D match to TRBD2 (6 bases). There are 13 residues in the CDR3. Deletions cut 0 bases from V and 13 bases from J, with 16 bases between. The germline gives CDR1 DFQATT, CDR2 SNEGSKA (reference sequence). CDR3 sequence reads: CSAREGGAGYQFF. CDR3 coding DNA: TGCAGTGCTAGAGAAGGTGGGGCGGGATATCAGTTCTTC.

This clonotype was picked up many times. V gene TRBV25-1 combines with J gene TRBJ2-7, with D possibly being TRBD1 (6 bases). The V gene's germline CDR1 is MGHDK and CDR2 SYGVNS. Trimming cost V 8 bases and J 4 bases, with 15 bases left between them. There are 13 residues in the CDR3. In DNA, the CDR3 is TGTGCCAGCTCAGACAGGAACGTATACGAGCAGTACTTC. This codes for CASSDRNVYEQYF.

This clonotype was observed a few times. DNA of the CDR3: TGCGCCAGCAGCCAAGATCACAGGGGCCGGGGGAATGAGCAGTTCTTC. As protein: CASSQDHRGRGNEQFF. The chain recombines TRBV4-1 with TRBJ2-1; weak D call: TRBD1 (7 bases). With 0 bases removed from V and 7 bases from J, the gap between germline ends came to 16 bases. Germline assignment: CDR1 MGHRA and CDR2 YSYEKL. The CDR3 length is 16 residues.

The V gene is TRBV2, the J gene TRBJ2-2; D ambiguous. The germline V and J ends were trimmed by 6 bases and 1 base, with 18 bases remaining between them. Germline CDR1 and CDR2: SNHLY and FYNNEI. The CDR3 consists of 17 residues. CDR3 sequence reads: CASSITRYRQNTGELFF. The CDR3 DNA sequence: TGTGCCAGCAGCATCACGAGGTACCGTCAGAACACCGGGGAGCTGTTTTTT. The whole variable domain, filled in from reference TRBV2 and TRBJ2-2, reads EPEVTQTPSHQVTQMGQEVILRCVPISNHLYFYWYRQILGQKVEFLVSFYNNEISEKSEIFDDQFSVERPDGSNFTLKIRSTKLEDSAMYFCASSITRYRQNTGELFFGEGSRLTVL.

The chain employs TRBV15 and TRBJ2-5; the D is unclear. CDR3 size: 14 residues. V gave up 0 bases and J gave up 5 bases, with 10 bases separating them. Germline V gene lookup returns CDR1 LNHNV and CDR2 YYDKDF (reference sequence). CDR3 coding DNA: TGTGCCACCAGCAGAGATCTAGGTCAGGAGACCCAGTACTTC. Its translation is CATSRDLGQETQYF.

This clonotype was seen many times. This rearrangement joins TRBV5-1 to TRBJ2-6; 7 nucleotides align to TRBD1. The CDR3 consists of 15 residues. CDR1 is SGHRS and CDR2 is YFSETQ in the germline V gene. Trimming at V came to 2 bases and at J to 2 bases, leaving 1 base not matched to a gene. CDR3 coding DNA: TGCGCCAGCAGCTTAGGGGGCCCTGGGGCCAACGTCCTGACTTTC. Its translation is CASSLGGPGANVLTF.

The gene calls are TRBV19 and TRBJ1-5; no reliable D call. Germline assignment: CDR1 LNHDA and CDR2 SQIVND (reference sequence). Trimming cost V 6 bases and J 0 bases, with 6 bases left between them. CDR3 length: 13 residues. DNA for the CDR3: TGTGCCAGTAGGTTGAATAGCAATCAGCCCCAGCATTTT. It is translated as CASRLNSNQPQHF.

To note about this clonotype: This may stem from a read error, because a much larger clone lies one nucleotide away. J is TRBJ2-1 and V is TRBV11-2; D possibly corresponds to TRBD2 (6 bases). The CDR3 covers 13 residues. Germline V gene lookup returns CDR1 SGHAT and CDR2 FQNNGV. CDR3 amino acids: CASSPGLRNKQFF. The CDR3 coding sequence is TGTGCCAGCAGCCCGGGACTTCGCAATAAGCAGTTCTTC.

Notes on this clonotype: Just one base apart from a much larger clone, this may be a read error. This rearrangement joins TRBV11-3 to TRBJ1-1; a weak D match, TRBD1 (6 bases). V lost 5 bases and J 4 bases, leaving 14 bases between the germline ends. Germline loops: CDR1 SGHNT, CDR2 YENEEA. This CDR3 is 14 amino acids long. CDR3 protein: CASSLQGKSTEAFF. CDR3 in DNA: TGTGCCAGCAGCCTACAGGGAAAGAGCACTGAAGCTTTCTTT.

This clonotype was observed at least ten times. J is TRBJ2-2 and V is TRBV19; TRBD2 might be the D (6 bases). Trimming cost V 1 base and J 2 bases, with 8 bases left between them. There are 15 residues in the CDR3. Germline values: CDR1 LNHDA, CDR2 SQIVND (reference sequence). The CDR3 protein is CASSIGGLNTGELFF. CDR3 nucleotide sequence: TGTGCCAGTAGTATAGGGGGACTCAACACCGGGGAGCTGTTTTTT. The full variable domain, rest sourced from reference TRBV19 and TRBJ2-2, is DGGITQSPKYLFRKEGQNVTLSCEQNLNHDAMYWYRQDPGQGLRLIYYSQIVNDFQKGDIAEGYSVSREKKESFPLTVTSAQKNPTAFYLCASSIGGLNTGELFFGEGSRLTVL.

This clonotype showed up many times. V gene TRBV6-1 combines with J gene TRBJ1-5; 7 bases are a match to TRBD1. In germline, CDR1 is MNHNS, CDR2 SASEGT. Germline trimming cut 4 bases from V and 2 bases from J; bases unmatched to any gene: 5. The CDR3 contains 15 residues. The CDR3 reads CASSVTGLGNQPQHF. Here the CDR3 DNA reads TGTGCCAGCAGTGTGACAGGGCTAGGCAATCAGCCCCAGCATTTT.

The rearrangement links TRBV24-1 to TRBJ2-5; no clear D gene. The length of the CDR3 is 12 residues. From germline, CDR1 is KGHDR and CDR2 SFDVKD. Deletions cut 2 bases from V and 5 bases from J, with 5 bases between. CDR3 loop: CATSDSAETQYF. CDR3 coding DNA: TGTGCCACCAGTGATTCAGCGGAGACCCAGTACTTC.

V and J are TRBV9 and TRBJ2-5; perhaps D is TRBD1 or TRBD2 (5 bases each). Deletions cut 4 bases from V and 5 bases from J, with 18 bases between. Per germline, CDR1 SGDLS and CDR2 YYNGEE. CDR3 length: 15 residues. The CDR3 region has the DNA TGTGCCAGCAGCCTTGGGACCTTCCGGAGGGAGACCCAGTACTTC. This gives the protein CASSLGTFRRETQYF. The full variable domain, completed using reference TRBV9 and TRBJ2-5, is DSGVTQTPKHLITATGQRVTLRCSPRSGDLSVYWYQQSLDQGLQFLIQYYNGEERAKGNILERFSAQQFPDLHSELNLSSLELGDSALYFCASSLGTFRRETQYFGPGTRLLVL.

This chain joins TRBV19 and TRBJ1-2; D call uncertain. V shed 10 bases and J shed 4 bases, with 22 bases lying between them. The CDR3 has 15 amino acids. Germline assignment: CDR1 LNHDA and CDR2 SQIVND (reference sequence). The DNA of the CDR3 is TGTGCCACTCAACCGTCCGGGGTAACAACCTATGGCTACACCTTC. It is translated as CATQPSGVTTYGYTF.

This clonotype appeared many times. V is TRBV6-2 or TRBV6-3 and J is TRBJ1-1; a weak D match, TRBD1 (5 bases). In germline, CDR1 is MNHEY, CDR2 SVGEGT. Trimming cost V 8 bases and J 3 bases, with 16 bases left between them. CDR3 length: 14 amino acids. The CDR3 sequence: CASVIGATHTEAFF. The CDR3 DNA reads as TGTGCCAGCGTCATCGGGGCTACGCACACTGAAGCTTTCTTT.

V gene TRBV20-1 combines with J gene TRBJ1-2, with a tentative D call TRBD1 (6 bases). V was pared by 6 bases and J by 3 bases, with 11 bases between. The CDR3 runs 12 residues. The germline gives CDR1 DFQATT, CDR2 SNEGSKA (reference sequence). CDR3 DNA sequence: TGCAGTGCAAGGTCAGGGGACTATGGCTACACCTTC. It codes for CSARSGDYGYTF.

V usage is TRBV10-3 and J usage is TRBJ2-3; either TRBD1 or TRBD2 may supply D (6 bases each). Per the germline V gene, CDR1 is ENHRY and CDR2 is SYGVKD. CDR3 length: 14 amino acids. The V end was cut by 4 bases, the J end by 2 bases, with 10 bases between. The CDR3 DNA sequence: TGTGCCATCAGTGGCGGGACACCCACAGATACGCAGTATTTT. Protein sequence: CAISGGTPTDTQYF.

In its sample, this clonotype was seen many times. This chain links TRBV7-9 with TRBJ1-2; TRBD1 agrees at 10 bases. CDR1 and CDR2 (germline): SEHNR, FQNEAQ (reference sequence). With V trimmed by 5 bases and J by 3 bases, 6 bases remained unmatched. This CDR3 comprises 15 residues. The CDR3: CASSTDRGRDYGYTF. DNA of the CDR3: TGTGCCAGCAGCACCGACAGGGGGCGCGACTATGGCTACACCTTC. Supplemented by reference TRBV7-9 and TRBJ1-2, the full variable domain reads DTGVSQNPRHKITKRGQNVTFRCDPISEHNRLYWYRQTLGQGPEFLTYFQNEAQLEKSRLLSDRFSAERPKGSFSTLEIQRTEQGDSAMYLCASSTDRGRDYGYTFGSGTRLTVV.

The chain has TRBV13 and TRBJ2-7; a possible D gene is TRBD1 (6 bases). V lost 6 bases and J lost 0, with 12 bases in between. The germline V gene encodes CDR1 PRHDT and CDR2 FYEKMQ (reference sequence). This CDR3 contains 14 residues. The CDR3 spells CASRAQGSSYEQYF. CDR3 sequence (DNA): TGTGCCAGCAGGGCACAGGGCAGCTCCTACGAGCAGTACTTC. Looking up the rest from reference TRBV13 and TRBJ2-7 gives the full variable domain: AAGVIQSPRHLIKEKRETATLKCYPIPRHDTVYWYQQGPGQDPQFLISFYEKMQSDKGSIPDRFSAQQFSDYHSELNMSSLELGDSALYFCASRAQGSSYEQYFGPGTRLTVT.

This clonotype has at least ten counts. The chain recombines TRBV4-1 with TRBJ1-2, with D tentatively TRBD1 (6 bases). This CDR3 contains 15 residues. Germline lookup yields CDR1 MGHRA and CDR2 YSYEKL. Trimming stripped 1 base from V and 3 bases from J, with 12 bases between. The CDR3 region has the DNA TGCGCCAGCAGCCAAGTGGGGGCGCAGGACTATGGCTACACCTTC. Amino acids: CASSQVGAQDYGYTF.

This chain uses TRBV4-1 with TRBJ2-1; weak D call: TRBD2 (6 bases). The germline V gene encodes CDR1 MGHRA and CDR2 YSYEKL. This CDR3 is built from 16 residues. V gave up 0 bases and J gave up 2 bases, with 11 bases separating them. The CDR3: CASSQEWGDAYNEQFF. The CDR3 nucleotides read TGCGCCAGCAGCCAAGAATGGGGGGATGCCTACAATGAGCAGTTCTTC.